This T cell receptor beta chain emerged from a study of T cell responses to AZD1222 COVID-19 vaccine. The study's findings and limits: Spike-specific TCR breadth and depth went up after people got two AZD1222 doses.

Clones were read by immunoSEQ multiplex PCR, and TCRdb kept only the in-frame ones, dropping some. Among about 170,000 clones, approximately 93% were seen once, and the ten largest hold roughly 3.9%. Concerning this clone: Its antigen remains unknown.

V was pared by 1 base and J by 4 bases, with 17 bases between. CDR1 and CDR2 from the germline V gene are SGHKS and YYEKEE (reference sequence). CDR3 length: 16 amino acids. The sample consisted of peripheral blood, taken on day 0 of AZD1222 vaccination. The clonotype originates from an adult in good health. The chain couples TRBV5-5 to TRBJ1-2; tentatively, D is TRBD1 (5 bases). The CDR3 DNA reads as TGTGCCAGCAGCTTGTATTGGTCAGGGAGTTTCTATGGCTACACCTTC. Translated, it gives CASSLYWSGSFYGYTF.